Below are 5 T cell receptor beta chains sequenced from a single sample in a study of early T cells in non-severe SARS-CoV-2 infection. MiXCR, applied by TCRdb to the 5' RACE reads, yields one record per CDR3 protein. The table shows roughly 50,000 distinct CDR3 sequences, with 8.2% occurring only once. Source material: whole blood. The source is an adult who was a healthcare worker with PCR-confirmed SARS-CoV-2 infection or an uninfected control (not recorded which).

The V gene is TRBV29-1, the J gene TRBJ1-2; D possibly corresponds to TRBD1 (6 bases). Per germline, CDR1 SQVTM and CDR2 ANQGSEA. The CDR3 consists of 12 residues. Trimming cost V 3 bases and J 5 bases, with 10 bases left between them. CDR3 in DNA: TGCAGCGTTGAGGACAGAGGGTATGGCTACACCTTC. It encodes CSVEDRGYGYTF.

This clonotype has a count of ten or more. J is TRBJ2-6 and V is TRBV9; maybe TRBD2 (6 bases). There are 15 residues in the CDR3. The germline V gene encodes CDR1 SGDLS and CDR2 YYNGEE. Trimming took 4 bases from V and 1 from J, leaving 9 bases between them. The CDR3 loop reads CASSPTSSGANVLTF. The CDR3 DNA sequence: TGTGCCAGCAGCCCGACTAGTTCTGGGGCCAACGTCCTGACTTTC.

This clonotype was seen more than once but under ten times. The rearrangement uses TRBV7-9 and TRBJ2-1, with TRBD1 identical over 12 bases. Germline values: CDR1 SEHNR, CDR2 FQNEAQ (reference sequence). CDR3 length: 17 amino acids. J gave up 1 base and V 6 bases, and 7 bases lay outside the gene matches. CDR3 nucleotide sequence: TGTGCCAGCAGAACCGGGACAGGGGGCCTATCCTACAATGAGCAGTTCTTC. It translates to CASRTGTGGLSYNEQFF.

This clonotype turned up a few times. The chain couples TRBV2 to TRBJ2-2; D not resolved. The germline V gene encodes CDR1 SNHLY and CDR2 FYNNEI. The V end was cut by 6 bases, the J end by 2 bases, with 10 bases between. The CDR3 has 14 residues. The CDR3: CASSPVFNTGELFF. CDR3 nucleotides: TGTGCCAGCAGCCCAGTTTTCAACACCGGGGAGCTGTTTTTT.

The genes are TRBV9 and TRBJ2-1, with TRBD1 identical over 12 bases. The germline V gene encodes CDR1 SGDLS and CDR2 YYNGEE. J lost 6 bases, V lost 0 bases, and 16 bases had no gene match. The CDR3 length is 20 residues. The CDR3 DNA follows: TGTGCCAGCAGCGTAGCCGGACCGGGACAGGGGGCAGGACTCAGCAATGAGCAGTTCTTC. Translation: CASSVAGPGQGAGLSNEQFF.